These 28 T cell receptor beta chains were all obtained from the same sample, sequenced in a study of memory CD8 T cells in hepatitis C reinfection. Time point denoted: pre-reinfection, 55 to 20 weeks before reinfection detection. No in vitro expansion preceded TCR sequencing of the sorted cells. Some clones are missing from TCRdb's copy, which holds only in-frame ones; the method was immunoSEQ multiplex PCR. The sample carries 40,000 to 60,000 clones, 85% to 90% recorded once. Sequencing used naive CD8+ T cells sorted from blood. Every receptor here comes from a man between 18 and 35 years old with hepatitis C virus infection.

This chain joins TRBV6-1 and TRBJ1-2, with a tentative D call TRBD1 (6 bases). This CDR3 has 14 amino acids. Germline V gene data show CDR1 as MNHNS and CDR2 as SASEGT. Trimming removed 5 bases from V and 6 bases from J, with 16 bases in between. The CDR3 DNA is TGTGCCAGCAGTCCCTTGGACAGACAAGATGGCTACACCTTC. This translates into CASSPLDRQDGYTF.

The rearrangement links TRBV5-4 to TRBJ2-7, with 7 bases lining up with TRBD1. The junction had 3 bases not matched to a gene; V was cut back by 2 bases and J by 4 bases. CDR3 length: 13 residues. The germline CDR1 and CDR2 sequences are SGHNT and YYREEE (reference sequence). This chain's CDR3 is CASSLDRDYEQYV. Written as DNA, the CDR3 is TGTGCCAGCAGCTTAGACAGGGATTACGAGCAGTACGTC.

The chain uses TRBV6-5 and TRBJ2-7; the D gene is possibly TRBD2 (5 bases). In germline, CDR1 is MNHEY, CDR2 SVGAGI. Trimming left V 6 bases short and J 6 bases short, with 15 bases between. There are 13 residues in the CDR3. In DNA form, the CDR3 reads TGTGCCAGCAGCACCACGGAGGACGTCGAGCAGTACTTC. Its translation: CASSTTEDVEQYF.

The CDR3, as DNA: TGCAGCGTTGATAACCAGCGGGGAGAGTACCAAGAGACCCAGTACTTC. As protein: CSVDNQRGEYQETQYF. This rearrangement joins TRBV29-1 to TRBJ2-5, with TRBD2 matching over 7 bases. The CDR3 extends over 16 amino acids. Germline V lookup: CDR1 SQVTM, CDR2 ANQGSEA. Unmatched junction bases numbered 10, after V lost 3 bases and J lost 0 bases.

CDR3 sequence: CASSYSIQKNTEAFF. The CDR3 coding sequence is TGTGCCAGCAGTTACTCTATACAGAAGAACACTGAAGCTTTCTTT. This chain links TRBV6-6 with TRBJ1-1, with D unresolved. Trimming took 0 bases from V and 1 from J, leaving 9 bases between them. Looked up from germline, CDR1 is MNHNY and CDR2 is SVGAGI (reference sequence). The CDR3 totals 15 residues.

The chain links TRBV7-9 to TRBJ2-1; 7 bases are a match to TRBD1. Germline loops: CDR1 SEHNR, CDR2 FQNEAQ (reference sequence). This CDR3 spans 15 amino acids. Trimming at V came to 7 bases and at J to 3 bases, leaving 9 bases not matched to a gene. The CDR3 region is CASTRAGTDYNEQFF. Written as DNA, the CDR3 is TGTGCCAGCACCCGGGCCGGGACAGACTACAATGAGCAGTTCTTC.

This clone came up a few times. The chain has TRBV2 and TRBJ2-1; perhaps TRBD2 as D (5 bases). CDR1 and CDR2 (germline): SNHLY, FYNNEI. Trimming cost V 7 bases and J 0 bases, with 10 bases left between them. CDR3 length equals 14 residues. As DNA, the CDR3 is TGTGCCAGCATCTGGACTGGCTCCTACAATGAGCAGTTCTTC. Translating gives CASIWTGSYNEQFF.

CDR3 sequence: CASAARLAAYSYNEQFF. The CDR3 DNA reads TGTGCCAGCGCCGCGAGACTAGCGGCCTACTCCTACAATGAGCAGTTCTTC. This chain connects TRBV28 to TRBJ2-1; 9 nucleotides line up with TRBD2. Germline V gene lookup returns CDR1 MDHEN and CDR2 SYDVKM. This CDR3 is 17 amino acids long. Trimming at V came to 8 bases and at J to 0 bases, leaving 11 bases not matched to a gene.

The CDR3 here is CASSTLGTGMCEQYV. The CDR3 DNA is TGCGCCAGCAGCACTCTTGGGACAGGGATGTGCGAGCAGTACGTC. V usage is TRBV5-1 and J usage is TRBJ2-7; 9 positions match TRBD1. V was clipped by 4 bases and J by 6 bases; unmatched bases: 11. This CDR3 contains 15 residues. Germline loops: CDR1 SGHRS, CDR2 YFSETQ.

The V and J genes are TRBV19 and TRBJ2-2, with D maybe TRBD2 (5 bases). This CDR3 is 15 amino acids long. Germline values: CDR1 LNHDA, CDR2 SQIVND (reference sequence). V was trimmed by 0 bases and J by 4 bases, leaving 9 bases between them. The CDR3 DNA follows: TGTGCCAGTAGTATAGACGGGGTCGGCACCGGGGAGCTGTTTTTT. The encoded protein is CASSIDGVGTGELFF.

The V call is TRBV5-5, the J call TRBJ1-4; 7 bases line up with TRBD1. The CDR3 covers 16 residues. V trimming: 3 bases; J trimming: 5 bases; junction bases outside the gene matches: 10. CDR1 and CDR2 (germline): SGHKS, YYEKEE (reference sequence). Written as DNA, the CDR3 is TGTGCCAGCAGCTGGGGAAACAGGGGATTGAATGAAAAACTGTTTTTT. This codes for CASSWGNRGLNEKLFF.

V gene TRBV14 combines with J gene TRBJ2-3; D not resolved. This CDR3 comprises 11 residues. Germline values: CDR1 SGHDN, CDR2 FVKESK. V shed 1 base and J shed 15 bases, with 11 bases lying between them. In DNA form, the CDR3 reads TGTGCCAGCAGCCAAGGACTTGTTCCTTATTTT. This sequence encodes CASSQGLVPYF.

The CDR3 DNA reads as TGTGCCAGTACCCTAGGACAGACCTCTGGAAACACCATATATTTT. Translation gives CASTLGQTSGNTIYF. This chain connects TRBV19 to TRBJ1-3, with a tentative D call TRBD1 (6 bases). The CDR3 runs 15 residues. The germline gives CDR1 LNHDA, CDR2 SQIVND (reference sequence). Trimming shortened V by 7 bases and J by 0 bases, and 13 bases separated the two germline ends.

This chain uses TRBV6-6 with TRBJ2-3; 8 bases match TRBD2. This CDR3 has 15 amino acids. V trimming: 4 bases; J trimming: 3 bases; junction bases outside the gene matches: 6. Germline V lookup: CDR1 MNHNY, CDR2 SVGAGI (reference sequence). CDR3 loop: CASSSPPGGTDTQYF. The CDR3 DNA is TGTGCCAGCAGTTCCCCCCCGGGAGGGACAGATACGCAGTATTTT.

The V and J genes are TRBV11-2 and TRBJ2-5; D is ambiguous. Germline V gives CDR1 SGHAT, CDR2 FQNNGV. V lost 4 bases to trimming and J lost 1 base, with 7 bases between them. This CDR3 spans 13 amino acids. The CDR3 protein is CASSSPLQETQYF. DNA of the CDR3: TGTGCCAGCAGCTCCCCCCTCCAAGAGACCCAGTACTTC.

The rearrangement joins TRBV19 to TRBJ2-5; 8 bases are a match to TRBD1. The CDR3 contains 14 residues. V dropped 5 bases and J dropped 5; count of bases not matched to a gene: 7. Germline V lookup: CDR1 LNHDA, CDR2 SQIVND (reference sequence). CDR3 amino acids: CASSVTGGGETQYF. The CDR3 region has the DNA TGTGCCAGTAGTGTAACAGGGGGAGGTGAGACCCAGTACTTC.

The CDR3 DNA sequence: TGTGCCAGCAGCTTAAGACAGGGGGCGGCGGGAAACACCATATATTTT. It codes for CASSLRQGAAGNTIYF. This chain connects TRBV7-9 to TRBJ1-3; TRBD1 matches at 10 bases. V lost 2 bases and J lost 4; bases outside the gene matches: 5. The CDR3 consists of 16 residues. Germline loops: CDR1 SEHNR, CDR2 FQNEAQ (reference sequence).

The chain combines TRBV7-2 with TRBJ2-1, with D maybe TRBD1 (5 bases). Between the trimmed V and J ends, which lost 6 bases and 4 bases, there was a span of 10 bases. Germline V gene data show CDR1 as SGHTA and CDR2 as FQGNSA. The CDR3 runs 13 residues. As DNA, the CDR3 is TGTGCCAGCAGACCCAGACAGTACAATGAGCAGTTCTTC. The encoded protein is CASRPRQYNEQFF.

This sequence joins TRBV9 and TRBJ1-1, with D unclear. CDR1 and CDR2 (germline): SGDLS, YYNGEE. This CDR3 is built from 12 residues. Trimming took off 10 bases at V and 1 base at J, with 11 bases between the two ends. The CDR3 spells CAVKPRNTEAFF. The CDR3 DNA follows: TGTGCCGTCAAGCCGCGGAACACTGAAGCTTTCTTT.

V is TRBV6-5 and J is TRBJ1-3; D unresolved. Germline CDR1 and CDR2: MNHEY and SVGAGI. The CDR3 runs to 15 residues. The ends were cut back, 0 bases at V and 0 bases at J, with 6 bases in the middle. The DNA of the CDR3 is TGTGCCAGCAGTTACTCCGGGGACTCTGGAAACACCATATATTTT. The encoded protein is CASSYSGDSGNTIYF.

CDR3 region: CASSTEPGDNTQYF. The CDR3 bases are TGTGCCAGTAGTACGGAACCGGGGGATAATACGCAGTATTTT. The rearrangement links TRBV19 to TRBJ2-3; D possibly corresponds to TRBD2 (6 bases). V gave up 4 bases and J gave up 7 bases, with 15 bases separating them. CDR3 length: 14 amino acids. Germline CDR1 and CDR2: LNHDA and SQIVND (reference sequence).

This chain uses TRBV27 with TRBJ1-1; D is ambiguous. CDR3 length equals 13 residues. Germline V gives CDR1 MNHEY, CDR2 SMNVEV (reference sequence). Deletions cut 3 bases from V and 6 bases from J, with 11 bases between. The CDR3 here is CASSFLASAEAFF. The CDR3 DNA reads TGTGCCAGCAGTTTTTTAGCCTCGGCTGAAGCTTTCTTT.

About this clone: One end of the junction fails to match germline, which may point to a read error. The J gene is TRBJ1-1, the V gene TRBV2; D is undetermined. The CDR3 has 14 amino acids. CDR1 and CDR2 from the germline V gene are SNHLY and FYNNEI. CDR3 sequence reads: CASREDGLNTEAFF. The CDR3 nucleotides read TGTGCCAGCAGGGAAGACGGGTTGAACACTGAAGCTTTCTTT.

The chain recombines TRBV28 with TRBJ2-1; 9 nucleotides align to TRBD2. The germline V gene has CDR1 MDHEN and CDR2 SYDVKM. The CDR3 covers 13 residues. V gave up 7 bases and J gave up 8 bases; unmatched junction bases: 6. CDR3: CASTIAGVHEQFF. The CDR3 DNA sequence: TGTGCCAGCACGATAGCGGGAGTCCATGAGCAGTTCTTC.

This chain uses TRBV11-2 with TRBJ2-1; 12 nucleotides line up with TRBD2. J was trimmed by 9 bases and V by 5 bases; bases with no gene match: 8. Germline V CDR1 and CDR2: SGHAT, FQNNGV. This CDR3 has 15 amino acids. The CDR3 protein is CASSADLAGGPEQFF. The CDR3 DNA follows: TGTGCCAGCAGCGCCGACCTAGCGGGGGGGCCTGAGCAGTTCTTC.

For the CDR3, the DNA is TGTGCCAGCATCCCAGACAGGGCGTGGAAATCTAGCACAGATACGCAGTATTTT. It is translated as CASIPDRAWKSSTDTQYF. This chain joins TRBV7-2 and TRBJ2-3, with TRBD1 matching over 7 bases. V shed 7 bases and J 0 bases; nucleotides not matched to a gene: 16. CDR3 length: 18 residues. CDR1 is SGHTA, CDR2 FQGNSA, per germline.

This chain joins TRBV28 and TRBJ1-2; D is undetermined. This CDR3 is built from 14 residues. The V gene lost 7 bases and the J gene lost 3 bases, with 15 bases spanning the gap. Germline V gene sequence: CDR1 MDHEN, CDR2 SYDVKM. CDR3 protein: CASNSIEDDYGYTF. The CDR3 nucleotides read TGTGCCAGCAACTCCATTGAGGATGACTATGGCTACACCTTC.

The rearrangement joins TRBV5-6 to TRBJ2-7; TRBD1 aligns across 8 bases. Germline loops: CDR1 SGHDT, CDR2 YYEEEE. The CDR3 runs to 14 residues. Germline trimming cut 4 bases from V and 2 bases from J; bases unmatched to any gene: 5. The CDR3 sequence is CASSLGQGAYEQYV. The CDR3 nucleotides are TGTGCCAGCAGCCTAGGACAGGGAGCCTACGAGCAGTACGTC.